Each of the 3 T cell receptor beta chains below was sequenced from the same sample in a study of cytomegalovirus exposure and HLA in healthy donors. 60 Vbeta and 13 Jbeta primers were used in PCR. Data came from immunoSEQ multiplex PCR; TCRdb stores just in-frame clones and leaves some out. The sample consists of some 130,000 clones, 60% to 85% of them appearing once. The source material was PBMCs. The receptors shown here come from a young woman in good health and CMV-seronegative.

V gene TRBV7-9 combines with J gene TRBJ1-3; 8 bases fit TRBD1. The V and J ends lost 3 bases and 0 bases, in that order; junction bases with no gene match: 1. This CDR3 contains 15 residues. Germline V gene lookup returns CDR1 SEHNR and CDR2 FQNEAQ (reference sequence). CDR3 loop: CASSLGQVSGNTIYF. CDR3 nucleotides: TGTGCCAGCAGCTTGGGACAGGTCTCTGGAAACACCATATATTTT.

The CDR3 sequence: CASSLVGQGEKLFF. Written as DNA, the CDR3 is TGCGCCAGCAGCTTGGTAGGACAGGGAGAAAAACTGTTTTTT. The chain has TRBV5-1 and TRBJ1-4; 8 nucleotides agree with TRBD1. This CDR3 comprises 14 residues. The germline CDR1 and CDR2 sequences are SGHRS and YFSETQ. Losses at the gene ends were 0 bases for V and 8 bases for J; bases not matched to a gene: 3.

The chain is built from TRBV5-4 and TRBJ2-5, with 8 bases fitting TRBD2. V shed 2 bases, J shed 10 bases, and the junction held 7 bases outside the gene matches. The V gene's germline CDR1 is SGHNT and CDR2 YYREEE (reference sequence). The CDR3 sequence is 13 residues long. CDR3 sequence (DNA): TGTGCCAGCAGCTTCTCTATGGCGGGGGGCCAGTACTTC. It translates to CASSFSMAGGQYF.